These T cell receptor beta chains were read from a single sample in a study of radiation and T cells in renal cell carcinoma. Produced via immunoSEQ multiplex PCR; TCRdb's table is partial and in-frame only. Among tens of thousands of clones, around 80% were seen once, and the ten largest hold under 7%. The specimen comprised blood, sampled from a patient whose treatment included radiotherapy and nephrectomy. The receptors originated from a man aged 60 to 69 with renal cell carcinoma. The CDR3 runs from the conserved cysteine through the conserved F or W. Each record gives: J gene, D gene, V gene, clone size, CDR3 protein, CDR3 DNA. A D gene is named only where the DNA matches it firmly. The size field is filled for only some rows; it gives once, few, many or a size class.

>TRBJ2-2|NA|TRBV19|NA
CASSDSPATGELFF
TGTGCCAGTAGCGACAGCCCTGCCACCGGGGAGCTGTTTTTT
>TRBJ1-2|NA|TRBV4-3|NA
CASSHTSTGNYGYTF
TGCGCCAGCAGCCATACGTCGACCGGGAACTATGGCTACACCTTC
>TRBJ2-2|TRBD1|TRBV5-6|NA
CASSSSGQGGYTGELFF
TGTGCCAGCAGCTCGTCGGGACAGGGAGGGTACACCGGGGAGCTGTTTTTT
>TRBJ2-1|NA|TRBV29-1|NA
CSVEDFGGSSYNEQFF
TGCAGCGTTGAAGATTTTGGGGGGAGCTCCTACAATGAGCAGTTCTTC
>TRBJ2-7|NA|TRBV7-6|NA
CASSPRGFYEQYF
TGTGCCAGCAGCCCCCGAGGGTTCTACGAGCAGTACTTC
>TRBJ2-3|NA|TRBV4-3|NA
CASSQDSLRADTQYF
TGCGCCAGCAGCCAAGATTCCCTGAGAGCAGATACGCAGTATTTT
>TRBJ2-2|NA|TRBV7-3|NA
CASSFGPGELFF
TGTGCCAGCAGCTTCGGTCCCGGGGAGCTGTTTTTT
>TRBJ1-5|NA|TRBV7-8|NA
CASSLGRVWEPQHF
TGTGCCAGCAGCTTAGGCAGGGTCTGGGAGCCCCAGCATTTT
>TRBJ2-1|NA|TRBV5-1|NA
CASSLLGLANEQFF
TGCGCCAGCAGCCTCCTCGGACTCGCCAATGAGCAGTTCTTC
>TRBJ1-5|NA|TRBV15|medium-sized
CATSRGGRANQPQHF
TGTGCCACCAGCAGAGGAGGCAGGGCGAACCAGCCCCAGCATTTT
>TRBJ1-5|NA|TRBV15|NA
CATSRDLQPQHF
TGTGCCACCAGCAGAGATCTTCAGCCCCAGCATTTT
>TRBJ1-6|NA|TRBV30|few
CAWRTGPNSPLHF
TGTGCCTGGAGAACGGGCCCAAATTCACCCCTCCACTTT
>TRBJ1-6|NA|TRBV15|NA
CATSGGQGNSPLHF
TGTGCCACCAGCGGAGGCCAGGGGAATTCACCCCTCCACTTT
>TRBJ2-7|TRBD1|TRBV30|NA
CAWGQGPEQYF
TGTGCCTGGGGACAGGGGCCCGAGCAGTACTTC
>TRBJ2-2|TRBD2|TRBV2|NA
CASRPSGRGGTGELFF
TGTGCCAGCAGACCTAGCGGGAGAGGAGGCACCGGGGAGCTGTTTTTT
>TRBJ1-6|NA|TRBV6-6|few
CASRPSSYNSPLHF
TGTGCCAGCAGACCAAGCTCCTATAATTCACCCCTCCACTTT
>TRBJ1-1|NA|TRBV5-8|few
CASSPGPKMKAFF
TGTGCCAGCAGCCCGGGACCGAAAATGAAGGCTTTCTTT
>TRBJ1-1|NA|TRBV10-3|NA
CAISESGHFEAFF
TGTGCCATCAGTGAGTCGGGTCACTTTGAAGCTTTCTTT
>TRBJ1-2|TRBD1|TRBV7-9|few
CASSETGGIGGYTF
TGTGCCAGCAGCGAAACAGGGGGCATTGGTGGCTACACCTTC
>TRBJ1-6|NA|TRBV21-1|NA
CASSSPLDITWYSPLHF
TGTGCCAGCAGCTCCCCCCTGGACATAACATGGTATTCACCCCTCCACTTT
>TRBJ1-3|NA|TRBV25-1|NA
CASTRQSGNTIYF
TGTGCCAGCACGAGACAGTCAGGAAACACCATATATTTT
>TRBJ1-1|NA|TRBV6-5|NA
CASSSLSVMNTEAFF
TGTGCCAGCAGTTCCCTAAGCGTTATGAACACTGAAGCTTTCTTT